This TCR beta chain was recovered during a study of blood T cell repertoires in COVID-19 (dated by TCRdb to the early 2020s). Study-level background: The collaborator samples originated in the United States, Italy and Spain and spanned the acute and convalescent phases of COVID-19. The prospective study material was composed of cDNA or gDNA derived from T cells, B-cell-depleted T cells, or PBMCs. Deeply sampled blood TCRbeta repertoires from subjects exposed to, actively infected with, or recovered from COVID-19 were included in the dataset. The repertoires were released in a freely available public database intended as a resource for research on the immune response to SARS-CoV-2. The samples were drawn from the first 160 participants of the ongoing ImmuneRACE study and from over 950 subjects provided by 6 global collaborators. A de-identified subject ID, COVID-19 status, age in years and sex were almost always included in the sample metadata. HLA class I and class II types, where available, came from metadata supplied by the sample provider rather than from assay-based typing. Broader findings and caveats from the paper: The amount of clinical and demographic metadata varied by source and participant and was provided uncurated.

Notes on this clone: The antigen it recognizes is unknown. Base qualities are not recorded, but no much larger clone differs from it by a single base.

The CDR3 runs 16 amino acids, cysteine and phenylalanine included. CDR3 DNA only is kept here, 48 bases in frame from base 1. V lost 5 bases and J lost 7 bases, and the count of bases not matched to a germline gene is 14. The germline V gene (reference sequence) sets CDR1 to SEHNR and CDR2 to FQNEAQ. TCRbeta CDR3 regions were amplified from genomic DNA using the immunoSEQ Assay, a bias-controlled multiplex PCR. In the authors' own workflow: Within the assay, amplification of reference gene primers was used to estimate how many nucleated cells each sample contained. To quantify the absolute abundance of each unique TCRbeta CDR3 rearrangement, sequence reads were collapsed and filtered. For each sample, productive Simpson clonality was calculated as the square root of Simpson's diversity index across productive rearrangements. TCRdb re-hosts the immuneACCESS table, in-frame sequences only. Its copies lack some clones; in the studies checked, an unresolved V gene accounts for under half of them, and the cause for the rest is not known. That table is the source of V, J and clone size, and D and trimming were worked out from the DNA. The sample has 200,000 to 250,000 clones on record, roughly 82% of them singletons. Jointly, the top ten make up 5.5% to 6.5% of the sample.

At one collaborating source in Seattle, patients were enrolled during active infection and were followed longitudinally through the course of disease. Each collaborating institution followed its own protocols to collect whole blood in K2EDTA tubes. For TCRbeta analysis, collaborator samples were shipped as frozen whole blood, as isolated PBMCs, or as DNA extracted from either sample type. The specimen was peripheral blood. The chain was built from TRBV7-9 and TRBJ1-2, with TRBD1 identical over 9 junction bases. The clonotype originates from an elderly woman with COVID-19, enrolled during active disease. Here the CDR3 is given as CASSPGQGLLGSGYTF. The nucleotides are TGTGCCAGCAGCCCCGGACAGGGGCTGTTGGGAAGTGGCTACACCTTC.